The 14 T cell receptor beta chains below all came from one sample that was sequenced in a study of blood T cell repertoires in COVID-19 (dated by TCRdb to 2019 to 2021). The method behind the library was the immunoSEQ multiplex PCR assay. TCRdb retrieved this table from immuneACCESS and kept in-frame rearrangements only. Not all clones are present; in checked studies, unresolved V genes account for under half, and no reason is known for the remainder. The sample profile shows roughly 250,000 clones; approximately 85% of them were found once. The biggest ten clones account for about 0.9% of the sample. The sequenced sample was peripheral blood. These TCRs come from a human donor with COVID-19, enrolled during active disease. The donor label of this sample is uncertain.

The V gene is TRBV3-1 (or the pseudogene TRBV3-2), the J gene TRBJ1-1, with D possibly being TRBD1 (6 bases). Deletions cut 4 bases from V and 4 bases from J, with 25 bases between. CDR3 length equals 18 residues. Germline V gene sequence: CDR1 LGHDT, CDR2 YNNKEL (reference sequence). The CDR3 is CASSPSFGTSRRGTEAFF. The DNA for the CDR3 is TGTGCCAGCAGCCCCTCGTTCGGGACATCTAGACGGGGCACTGAAGCTTTCTTT.

The chain combines TRBV25-1 with TRBJ2-5; the match to TRBD1 covers 10 bases. V shed 4 bases and J 5 bases; nucleotides not matched to a gene: 7. CDR3 size: 15 residues. Germline lookup yields CDR1 MGHDK and CDR2 SYGVNS. The CDR3: CASSGRTGGRETQYF. Written as DNA, the CDR3 is TGTGCCAGCAGTGGACGGACAGGGGGGAGGGAGACCCAGTACTTC.

The chain couples TRBV5-1 to TRBJ1-5; 7 nucleotides line up with TRBD1. In germline, CDR1 is SGHRS, CDR2 YFSETQ. This CDR3 region has 15 residues. Germline trimming cut 4 bases from V and 4 bases from J; bases unmatched to any gene: 8. The CDR3 here is CASSLDGTANQPQHF. Here the CDR3 DNA reads TGCGCCAGCAGCCTGGATGGGACAGCAAATCAGCCCCAGCATTTT.

For this clone: An end of the junction differs from the germline gene, which may be a read error. The CDR3 region has the DNA TGTGCCAGCAGCCGACTGCTGGGTCAGGGCCTACTCTTC. This sequence encodes CASSRLLGQGLLF. V gene TRBV28 combines with J gene TRBJ2-1, with D maybe TRBD1 (5 bases). Germline V gives CDR1 MDHEN, CDR2 SYDVKM. The CDR3 is 13 residues long.

The genes are TRBV9 and TRBJ1-4; 9 bases align to TRBD1. The CDR3 spans 15 residues. CDR1 is SGDLS, CDR2 YYNGEE, per germline. The V segment lost 4 bases and the J segment 8 bases; nucleotides outside the gene matches: 9. CDR3 sequence (DNA): TGTGCCAGCAGCCCCGGGACAGGGCGGGGGGAAAAACTGTTTTTT. Protein sequence: CASSPGTGRGEKLFF.

A remark on this clone: This CDR3 is also generated by other DNA sequences in the sample. The CDR3 region has the DNA TGTGCCAGCAGCTTGGCGGGAGGCTCCTACGAGCAGTACTTC. Translation gives CASSLAGGSYEQYF. This sequence joins TRBV7-2 and TRBJ2-7, with 8 bases matching TRBD2. CDR3 size: 14 residues. Unmatched junction bases numbered 1, after V lost 3 bases and J lost 0 bases. The germline CDR1 and CDR2 sequences are SGHTA and FQGNSA.

This clone was seen only a few times. The CDR3 loop is CASSQEDIYEQYF. DNA for the CDR3: TGCGCCAGCAGCCAAGAGGACATCTACGAGCAGTACTTC. V and J are TRBV4-1 and TRBJ2-7, with D tentatively TRBD1 (5 bases). This CDR3 is built from 13 residues. Trimming cost V 0 bases and J 3 bases, with 6 bases left between them. The germline V gene encodes CDR1 MGHRA and CDR2 YSYEKL.

This clone was seen ten or more times. The V call is TRBV9, the J call TRBJ2-7; a weak D match, TRBD1 (6 bases). The CDR3 spans 16 residues. CDR1 is SGDLS, CDR2 YYNGEE, per germline. Trimming pared 3 bases from V and 4 bases from J, leaving 20 bases between. As DNA, the CDR3 is TGTGCCAGCAGCGGCGCTGGGGGCGGGCCCTCATACGAGCAGTACTTC. This codes for CASSGAGGGPSYEQYF.

V and J are TRBV4-1 and TRBJ2-7, with D possibly TRBD1 on 5 matching bases. The CDR3 is 15 amino acids. CDR1 is MGHRA and CDR2 is YSYEKL in the germline V gene. Trimming shortened V by 1 base and J by 2 bases, and 12 bases separated the two germline ends. In DNA form, the CDR3 reads TGCGCCAGCAGCCAAGGGGTGCGACAGCCCTACGAGCAGTACTTC. This gives the protein CASSQGVRQPYEQYF.

The chain is built from TRBV18 and TRBJ1-5; no definite D call. Germline V lookup: CDR1 KGHSH, CDR2 LQKENI. Trimming took 2 bases from V and 8 from J, leaving 13 bases between them. The CDR3 consists of 14 residues. CDR3 loop: CASSPEGASKPQHF. CDR3 bases: TGTGCCAGCTCACCAGAAGGAGCTTCGAAGCCCCAGCATTTT.

The chain combines TRBV7-2 with TRBJ1-1; TRBD1 agrees at 7 bases. V shed 4 bases and J 11 bases; nucleotides not matched to a gene: 7. The CDR3 contains 12 residues. Germline V gives CDR1 SGHTA, CDR2 FQGNSA. The CDR3 DNA follows: TGTGCCAGCAGCTCGACAGGGAAAGATGCTTTCTTT. This sequence encodes CASSSTGKDAFF.

The chain links TRBV20-1 to TRBJ1-5; D is possibly TRBD1 (5 bases). Germline V lookup: CDR1 DFQATT, CDR2 SNEGSKA (reference sequence). This CDR3 spans 15 amino acids. V was clipped by 3 bases and J by 0 bases, with 12 bases between them. The CDR3 reads CSASDYQGSNQPQHF. CDR3 nucleotide sequence: TGCAGTGCTAGTGACTACCAGGGTAGCAATCAGCCCCAGCATTTT.

The rearrangement links TRBV5-1 to TRBJ1-1; 7 nucleotides line up with TRBD1. Germline assignment: CDR1 SGHRS and CDR2 YFSETQ. The CDR3 is 16 residues long. The V gene end was trimmed by 4 bases and the J gene end by 5 bases; junction bases not matched to a gene: 14. The CDR3 is CASSLVDRTGLTEAFF. The CDR3, as DNA: TGCGCCAGCAGCCTGGTTGATCGGACAGGTCTAACTGAAGCTTTCTTT.

The CDR3 here is CASSNDLGGANTGELFF. The CDR3 bases are TGTGCCAGCAGCAACGACCTCGGCGGGGCGAACACCGGGGAGCTGTTTTTT. The chain employs TRBV7-2 and TRBJ2-2, with a possible D match to TRBD2 (6 bases). The CDR3 totals 17 residues. V was pared by 5 bases and J by 0 bases, with 16 bases between. Germline assignment: CDR1 SGHTA and CDR2 FQGNSA.